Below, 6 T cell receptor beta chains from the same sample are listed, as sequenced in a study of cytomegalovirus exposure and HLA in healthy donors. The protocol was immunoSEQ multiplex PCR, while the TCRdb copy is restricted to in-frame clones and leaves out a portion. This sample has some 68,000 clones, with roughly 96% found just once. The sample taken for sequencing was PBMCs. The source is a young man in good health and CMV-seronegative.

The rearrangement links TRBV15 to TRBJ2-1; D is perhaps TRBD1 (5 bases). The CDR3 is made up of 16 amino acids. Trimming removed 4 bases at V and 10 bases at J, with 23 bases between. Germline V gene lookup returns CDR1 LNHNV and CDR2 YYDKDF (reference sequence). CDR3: CATSIVGVTASKEQFF. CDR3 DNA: TGTGCCACCAGCATCGTAGGGGTAACAGCGAGTAAGGAGCAGTTCTTC.

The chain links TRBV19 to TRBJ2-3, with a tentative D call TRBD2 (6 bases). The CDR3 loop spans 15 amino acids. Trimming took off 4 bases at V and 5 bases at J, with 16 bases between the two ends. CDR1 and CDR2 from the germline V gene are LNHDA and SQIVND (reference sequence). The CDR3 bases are TGTGCCAGTAGTAGGGAGGCCGGGACCGGAGATACGCAGTATTTT. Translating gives CASSREAGTGDTQYF.

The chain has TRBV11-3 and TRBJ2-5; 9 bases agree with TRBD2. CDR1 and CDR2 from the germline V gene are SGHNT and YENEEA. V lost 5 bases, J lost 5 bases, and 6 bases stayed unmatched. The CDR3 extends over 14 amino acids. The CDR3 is CASSPGTSHETQYF. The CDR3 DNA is TGTGCCAGCAGCCCTGGGACTAGCCACGAGACCCAGTACTTC.

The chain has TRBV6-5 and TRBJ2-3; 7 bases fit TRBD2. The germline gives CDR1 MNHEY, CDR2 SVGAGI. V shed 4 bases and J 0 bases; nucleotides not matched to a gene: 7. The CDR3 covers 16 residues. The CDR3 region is CASSSTSSGSTDTQYF. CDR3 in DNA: TGTGCCAGCAGTTCCACTTCTAGCGGAAGCACAGATACGCAGTATTTT.

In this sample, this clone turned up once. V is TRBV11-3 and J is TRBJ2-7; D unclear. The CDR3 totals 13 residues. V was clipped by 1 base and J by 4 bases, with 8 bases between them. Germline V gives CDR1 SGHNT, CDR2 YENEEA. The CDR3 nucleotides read TGTGCCAGCAGCTTAGCTCGACATTACGAGCAGTACTTC. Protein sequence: CASSLARHYEQYF.

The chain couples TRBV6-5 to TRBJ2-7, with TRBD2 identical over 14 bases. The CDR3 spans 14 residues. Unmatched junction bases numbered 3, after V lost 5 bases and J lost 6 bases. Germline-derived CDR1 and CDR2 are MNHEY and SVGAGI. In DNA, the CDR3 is TGTGCCAGCAGTCTGGGACTAGCGGGAGCCGAGCAGTACTTC. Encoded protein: CASSLGLAGAEQYF.